The clone carrying this T cell receptor (beta chain) has a handful of counts. As yet, its antigen is unknown. Sorting with CD45RO/CCR7/CD25/CD127/CD95/CD27 yielded naive, central memory, regulatory and stem-like memory CD4+ cells. The data originate from a study of beta chain features in type 1 diabetes. Points from the study as a whole: Within patients, naive, central memory and Treg TCRB repertoires seemed more similar than within healthy donors.

All of the isolated RNA was reverse transcribed, so expressed TCRB transcripts were sequenced. Assay: immunoSEQ multiplex PCR; the TCRdb copy retains only in-frame clones and omits some. The table has under 350,000 clones, about 8% seen once. This CDR3 comprises 11 residues. The germline V gene encodes CDR1 DFQATT and CDR2 SNEGSKA (reference sequence). The V end lost 3 bases, the J end lost 5 bases, and 7 bases lay between the germline ends. Sequencing input: central memory CD4+ T cells from blood. The chain is built from TRBV20-1 and TRBJ1-2; no clear D gene. The receptor was isolated from a woman younger than 35 in good health. Written as DNA, the CDR3 is TGCAGTGCTAGTCTCCCTTATGGCTACACCTTC. Encoded protein: CSASLPYGYTF.